The 32 T cell receptor beta chains reported below all come from one sample, sequenced in a study of cytomegalovirus exposure and HLA in healthy donors. Sequenced by immunoSEQ multiplex PCR; TCRdb stores in-frame clones only, minus some. The sample consists of some 150,000 clones, about 95% of them appearing once. Sequencing input: PBMCs. The receptors shown here come from a man younger than 35 in good health and CMV-seropositive.

The chain is built from TRBV5-8 and TRBJ1-4; no firm D call. CDR1 and CDR2 from the germline V gene are SGHTS and YDEGEE. Trimming shortened V by 4 bases and J by 16 bases, and 20 bases separated the two germline ends. The length of the CDR3 is 13 residues. CDR3 loop: CASSPPRRLPEFF. CDR3 DNA sequence: TGTGCCAGCAGCCCCCCCCGCAGGCTCCCAGAGTTTTTT.

The V and J genes are TRBV21-1 and TRBJ2-1; no DNA check was done on the table's D call, TRBD2. TRBV21-1 is a documented pseudogene. This CDR3 region has 16 residues. CDR3 DNA: TGTGCCAGCAGGGCACGAGCGGGGGTGACCTACAATGAGCAGTTCTTC. Amino acid sequence: CASRARAGVTYNEQFF.

V gene TRBV28 combines with J gene TRBJ2-4, with 7 bases aligning to TRBD2. The CDR3 runs 14 residues. V trimming: 8 bases; J trimming: 0 bases; junction bases outside the gene matches: 4. Per germline, CDR1 MDHEN and CDR2 SYDVKM. The CDR3 bases are TGTGCCAGCGGGGAGGGAACAGCCAAAAACATTCAGTACTTC. Translated, it gives CASGEGTAKNIQYF. The full variable domain, rest sourced from reference TRBV28 and TRBJ2-4, is DVKVTQSSRYLVKRTGEKVFLECVQDMDHENMFWYRQDPGLGLRLIYFSYDVKMKEKGDIPEGYSVSREKKERFSLILESASTNQTSMYLCASGEGTAKNIQYFGAGTRLSVL.

The chain has TRBV28 and TRBJ1-1; 7 bases are shared with TRBD1. The J segment lost 11 bases and the V segment lost 3 bases, leaving 3 bases of the junction unmatched. Germline loops: CDR1 MDHEN, CDR2 SYDVKM. The CDR3 loop spans 11 amino acids. The CDR3 loop reads CASSLRGRAFF. The CDR3 DNA sequence: TGTGCCAGCAGTTTGAGGGGGCGCGCTTTCTTT.

The rearrangement links TRBV6-5 to TRBJ2-7, with no clear D. Germline V gene sequence: CDR1 MNHEY, CDR2 SVGAGI. The length of the CDR3 is 14 residues. V dropped 0 bases and J dropped 0 bases, with 6 bases sitting between them. Here the CDR3 reads CASSYSADSYEQYF. CDR3 in DNA: TGTGCCAGCAGTTACTCTGCAGACTCCTACGAGCAGTACTTC.

The chain has TRBV9 and TRBJ2-7; 7 bases align to TRBD1. The CDR3 totals 16 residues. V shed 6 bases and J 2 bases; nucleotides not matched to a gene: 14. Looked up from germline, CDR1 is SGDLS and CDR2 is YYNGEE. The CDR3 sequence is CASNISGQENPYEQYF. The CDR3 region has the DNA TGTGCCAGCAATATCAGCGGACAGGAAAACCCCTACGAGCAGTACTTC.

This clone was detected only once. The CDR3 loop is CASSPSIGGLSYEQYF. CDR3 nucleotide sequence: TGTGCCAGCAGCCCCTCGATCGGGGGGCTTTCCTACGAGCAGTACTTC. This sequence joins TRBV7-9 and TRBJ2-7; D is perhaps TRBD2 (7 bases). CDR3 size: 16 residues. Trimming removed 5 bases from V and 1 base from J, with 18 bases in between. Germline V CDR1 and CDR2: SEHNR, FQNEAQ (reference sequence).

The rearrangement joins TRBV10-3 to TRBJ2-5; the match to TRBD1 covers 7 bases. Germline V gene data show CDR1 as ENHRY and CDR2 as SYGVKD. CDR3 size: 14 residues. V trimming: 6 bases; J trimming: 5 bases; junction bases outside the gene matches: 9. The DNA of the CDR3 is TGTGCCATCAGCGCCACAGGGGTTGGGGAGACCCAGTACTTC. This translates into CAISATGVGETQYF.

The chain couples TRBV11-2 to TRBJ2-5, with TRBD1 identical over 7 bases. Germline V gives CDR1 SGHAT, CDR2 FQNNGV. The CDR3 is 16 amino acids. After removal of 1 base from V and 0 bases from J, the junction contained 5 bases not matched to a gene. CDR3 coding DNA: TGTGCCAGCAGCTTAGCCGGGACAGCTTACCAAGAGACCCAGTACTTC. It encodes CASSLAGTAYQETQYF.

This chain links TRBV7-9 with TRBJ2-3, with 10 bases lining up with TRBD2. V dropped 5 bases and J dropped 4; count of bases not matched to a gene: 9. The CDR3 is made up of 16 amino acids. CDR1 is SEHNR, CDR2 FQNEAQ, per germline (reference sequence). The CDR3 spells CASSPDRAGGPDTQYF. The DNA of the CDR3 is TGTGCCAGCAGCCCCGATCGAGCGGGAGGGCCAGATACGCAGTATTTT.

The gene calls are TRBV15 and TRBJ2-7, with TRBD1 matching over 8 bases. Germline V CDR1 and CDR2: LNHNV, YYDKDF (reference sequence). The junction had 11 bases not matched to a gene; V was cut back by 3 bases and J by 4 bases. The length of the CDR3 is 16 residues. The CDR3 loop reads CATSSPVTGAIYEQYF. CDR3 coding DNA: TGTGCCACCAGCAGCCCCGTGACAGGGGCTATTTACGAGCAGTACTTC.

The chain has TRBV5-4 and TRBJ2-7; TRBD1 matches 7 bases. The germline gives CDR1 SGHNT, CDR2 YYREEE (reference sequence). With 2 bases clipped from V and 1 base from J, the junction kept 6 bases outside the gene matches. The CDR3 has 15 residues. CDR3 in amino acids: CASSLLQGQSYEQYF. CDR3 nucleotide sequence: TGTGCCAGCAGCTTACTACAGGGGCAGTCCTACGAGCAGTACTTC.

Here the CDR3 reads CASSPGGVPTFF. The CDR3 region has the DNA TGTGCCAGCAGCCCTGGGGGGGTACCAACGTTCTTC. This rearrangement joins TRBV9 to TRBJ2-1, with 7 bases lining up with TRBD2. CDR3 length: 12 residues. Germline V gene sequence: CDR1 SGDLS, CDR2 YYNGEE. J lost 15 bases, V lost 4 bases, and 10 bases had no gene match.

This chain joins TRBV6-1 and TRBJ2-7; a weak D match, TRBD1 (5 bases). CDR1 and CDR2 (germline): MNHNS, SASEGT. The CDR3 is made up of 14 amino acids. Trimming removed 5 bases at V and 3 bases at J, with 14 bases between. CDR3 region: CASSPTAGFYEQYF. CDR3 sequence (DNA): TGTGCCAGCAGTCCCACCGCAGGGTTCTACGAGCAGTACTTC.

The J gene is TRBJ1-2, the V gene TRBV5-6, with TRBD1 matching 9 bases. The J segment lost 3 bases and the V segment lost 3 bases, leaving 6 bases of the junction unmatched. From germline, CDR1 is SGHDT and CDR2 YYEEEE. The CDR3 length is 15 residues. The CDR3 sequence is CASSWGQGIDYGYTF. In nucleotides, the CDR3 is TGTGCCAGCAGCTGGGGACAGGGAATCGACTATGGCTACACCTTC.

The V gene is TRBV6-1, the J gene TRBJ2-1, with D unclear. From germline, CDR1 is MNHNS and CDR2 SASEGT. The CDR3 is 12 amino acids. Trimming shortened V by 4 bases and J by 4 bases, and 5 bases separated the two germline ends. The CDR3 bases are TGTGCCAGCAGTGTCAATTACAATGAGCAGTTCTTC. Protein product: CASSVNYNEQFF.

Note on this clone: Additional DNA sequences in this sample encode the identical CDR3. The V gene is TRBV27, the J gene TRBJ2-1; 11 bases are shared with TRBD2. CDR3 length equals 15 residues. Germline values: CDR1 MNHEY, CDR2 SMNVEV (reference sequence). The V segment lost 6 bases and the J segment 7 bases; nucleotides outside the gene matches: 8. CDR3 in amino acids: CASSLAGGPGNEQFF. The CDR3, as DNA: TGTGCCAGCAGCCTAGCGGGAGGTCCTGGGAATGAGCAGTTCTTC.

The rearrangement joins TRBV6-6 to TRBJ2-7; TRBD2 matches 11 bases. The CDR3 loop spans 14 amino acids. The germline gives CDR1 MNHNY, CDR2 SVGAGI (reference sequence). Trimming removed 6 bases from V and 6 bases from J; junction bases left unmatched: 7. CDR3 region: CASSRLAGIGEQYF. The CDR3 nucleotides are TGTGCCAGCAGCCGACTAGCGGGAATCGGCGAGCAGTACTTC.

The CDR3 loop is CSAWGGEQYF. The DNA for the CDR3 is TGCAGTGCGTGGGGAGGAGAGCAGTACTTC. The genes are TRBV20-1 and TRBJ2-7; D is possibly TRBD2 (6 bases). CDR3 length: 10 amino acids. Per germline, CDR1 DFQATT and CDR2 SNEGSKA (reference sequence). The V end was cut by 6 bases, the J end by 7 bases, with 10 bases between.

This clone was picked up one time. The rearrangement links TRBV29-1 to TRBJ2-1; a possible D gene is TRBD2 (5 bases). The V and J ends lost 5 bases and 4 bases respectively, with 12 bases between them. The CDR3 has 13 amino acids. Germline CDR1 and CDR2: SQVTM and ANQGSEA. The CDR3 bases are TGCAGCGTTAGAGCGGAAGAGTACAATGAGCAGTTCTTC. Translated: CSVRAEEYNEQFF.

The chain joins TRBV29-1 to TRBJ1-2; 7 nucleotides line up with TRBD1. The CDR3 is 14 residues long. In germline, CDR1 is SQVTM, CDR2 ANQGSEA. Trimming took 5 bases from V and 5 from J; bases not matched to a gene: 11. The DNA of the CDR3 is TGCAGCGTTATGGAATGGGGACAGAGTTATGGCTACACCTTC. The encoded protein is CSVMEWGQSYGYTF.

This sequence joins TRBV7-9 and TRBJ2-7; 7 bases agree with TRBD1. Trimming at V came to 5 bases and at J to 2 bases, leaving 6 bases not matched to a gene. The CDR3 is made up of 14 amino acids. CDR1 SEHNR and CDR2 FQNEAQ come from the germline V gene (reference sequence). The CDR3 coding sequence is TGTGCCAGCAGCCCAGACAGGGCCCCCTACGAGCAGTACTTC. This gives the protein CASSPDRAPYEQYF.

The chain combines TRBV27 with TRBJ2-2; 10 bases are shared with TRBD1. After removal of 5 bases from V and 0 bases from J, the junction contained 6 bases not matched to a gene. Germline V gene sequence: CDR1 MNHEY, CDR2 SMNVEV (reference sequence). The CDR3 has 17 amino acids. CDR3 nucleotides: TGTGCCAGCAGTACCGGGACAGGGGCTTCGAACACCGGGGAGCTGTTTTTT. Translated: CASSTGTGASNTGELFF.

The J gene is TRBJ2-7, the V gene TRBV4-2, with a tentative D call TRBD1 (5 bases). CDR1 LGHNA and CDR2 YNFKEQ come from the germline V gene. V dropped 3 bases and J dropped 0 bases, with 15 bases sitting between them. The CDR3 runs to 16 residues. The CDR3 spells CASSHPGRDSSYEQYF. CDR3 DNA sequence: TGTGCCAGCAGCCACCCCGGACGCGACAGCTCCTACGAGCAGTACTTC.

The rearrangement uses TRBV6-5 and TRBJ2-7, with D hard to call. Trimming took off 2 bases at V and 2 bases at J, with 13 bases between the two ends. This CDR3 is built from 15 residues. CDR1 is MNHEY and CDR2 is SVGAGI in the germline V gene. This CDR3 reads CASSYDGRITYEQYF. The CDR3 region has the DNA TGTGCCAGCAGTTACGATGGTAGAATCACCTACGAGCAGTACTTC.

V and J are TRBV2 and TRBJ1-2, with D possibly TRBD1 on 6 matching bases. Trimming pared 3 bases from V and 5 bases from J, leaving 13 bases between. CDR1 SNHLY and CDR2 FYNNEI come from the germline V gene. The CDR3 is 14 residues long. This CDR3 reads CASSDRQGNYGYTF. In DNA form, the CDR3 reads TGTGCCAGCAGTGACCGGCAGGGGAATTATGGCTACACCTTC.

V usage is TRBV13 and J usage is TRBJ2-7, with TRBD1 identical over 7 bases. The CDR3 loop spans 14 amino acids. The J segment lost 4 bases and the V segment lost 5 bases, leaving 8 bases of the junction unmatched. Per the germline V gene, CDR1 is PRHDT and CDR2 is FYEKMQ (reference sequence). The CDR3 DNA reads TGTGCCAGCAGCCTGGGGCAGGGGGAATACGAGCAGTACTTC. This gives the protein CASSLGQGEYEQYF.

The rearrangement uses TRBV13 and TRBJ2-2, with TRBD1 as a possible D gene (6 bases). The CDR3 has 15 residues. Trimming removed 4 bases from V and 6 bases from J, with 15 bases in between. Germline CDR1 is PRHDT and CDR2 is FYEKMQ (reference sequence). CDR3 coding DNA: TGTGCCAGCAGCTCCAGGGGTTCTGGGGCCGGGGAGCTGTTTTTT. Its protein is CASSSRGSGAGELFF.

This chain joins TRBV18 and TRBJ2-5; a weak D match, TRBD2 (5 bases). Germline V gives CDR1 KGHSH, CDR2 LQKENI. Trimming removed 8 bases from V and 3 bases from J, with 16 bases in between. The CDR3 loop spans 14 amino acids. This CDR3 is CASHTSGAKETQYF. CDR3 nucleotide sequence: TGTGCCAGCCATACCAGCGGAGCCAAAGAGACCCAGTACTTC.

The chain employs TRBV6-1 and TRBJ2-1, with 10 nucleotides matching TRBD2. Trimming cost V 3 bases and J 4 bases; bases outside gene matches: 9. CDR1 and CDR2 from the germline V gene are MNHNS and SASEGT. The CDR3 covers 17 residues. As DNA, the CDR3 is TGTGCCAGCAGTGACGCGGGGTCGGGACTAGCGTACAATGAGCAGTTCTTC. Protein product: CASSDAGSGLAYNEQFF.

As concerns this clone: A read error may account for a junction end that differs from germline. J is TRBJ1-1 and V is TRBV10-3; TRBD1 agrees at 9 bases. Looked up from germline, CDR1 is ENHRY and CDR2 is SYGVKD. The CDR3 is 12 residues long. The CDR3 loop is CASTGGASEAFF. CDR3 nucleotide sequence: TGTGCCTCGACAGGGGGAGCCTCTGAGGCTTTCTTT.

The J gene is TRBJ2-7, the V gene TRBV5-6; D is possibly TRBD1 (5 bases). Germline CDR1 reads SGHDT; CDR2 reads YYEEEE. Deletions cut 0 bases from V and 3 bases from J, with 10 bases between. The CDR3 is made up of 14 amino acids. The CDR3 protein is CASSLGGRHYEQYF. DNA of the CDR3: TGTGCCAGCAGCTTGGGGGGCAGGCACTACGAGCAGTACTTC.